A selection of T cell receptor beta chains follows, all from one sample in a study of shared clonotypes between healthy human individuals. Assay: immunoSEQ multiplex PCR; the TCRdb copy retains only in-frame clones and omits some. Seen here are a few million clones, about 92% observed once, and the top ten hold 0.3% to 0.4%. Sequencing used naive CD4+ T cells from PBMCs. The receptor set was obtained from a man aged 18 to 29 in good health. Some clones in this sample may be carry-over from other donors' samples. The CDR3 runs from the conserved cysteine through the conserved F or W. A D gene is named only where the DNA matches it firmly.

v_call: TRBV9
j_call: TRBJ2-7
d_call: TRBD2
cdr3_nt: TGTGCCAGCAGCGGCAAAGGACTAGCGGGGTACGAGCAGTACTTC
cdr3_aa: CASSGKGLAGYEQYF

v_call: TRBV5-1
j_call: TRBJ2-5
d_call: .
cdr3_nt: TGCGCCAGCAGCTTGGGGCCCACAGGGATGGAGACCCAGTACTTC
cdr3_aa: CASSLGPTGMETQYF

v_call: TRBV6-1
j_call: TRBJ1-2
d_call: .
cdr3_nt: TGTGCCAGTACCCTGGACAGCTATGGCTACACCTTC
cdr3_aa: CASTLDSYGYTF

v_call: TRBV19
j_call: TRBJ1-4
d_call: TRBD1
cdr3_nt: TGTGCCAGTAGTATGTCCTCAGGACAGGTTGAAAAACTGTTTTTT
cdr3_aa: CASSMSSGQVEKLFF

v_call: TRBV11-2
j_call: TRBJ2-5
d_call: .
cdr3_nt: TGTGCCAGCAGCTTAGGTCGGTTAGAGACCCAGTACTTC
cdr3_aa: CASSLGRLETQYF

v_call: TRBV4-2
j_call: TRBJ2-7
d_call: TRBD2
cdr3_nt: TGTGCCAGCAGCCAAATAGCGGGAGGGCCTCCCGAGCAGTACTTC
cdr3_aa: CASSQIAGGPPEQYF

v_call: TRBV5-1
j_call: TRBJ2-3
d_call: TRBD2
cdr3_nt: TGCGCCAGCAGCTATATCCCAAGCGGGAGGGATACGCAGTATTTT
cdr3_aa: CASSYIPSGRDTQYF

v_call: TRBV30
j_call: TRBJ1-3
d_call: .
cdr3_nt: TGTGCCTGGAGTGCCCAGAGCTCTGGAAACACCATATATTTT
cdr3_aa: CAWSAQSSGNTIYF

v_call: TRBV6-1
j_call: TRBJ1-2
d_call: TRBD1
cdr3_nt: TGTGCCAGCAGGTCCACAGGGGATTATAACTATGGCTACACCTTC
cdr3_aa: CASRSTGDYNYGYTF

v_call: TRBV19
j_call: TRBJ1-2
d_call: .
cdr3_nt: TGTGCCATCGGAGGCCGGCGAGCTAACTATGGCTACACCTTC
cdr3_aa: CAIGGRRANYGYTF

v_call: TRBV19
j_call: TRBJ1-2
d_call: .
cdr3_nt: TGTGCCAGTAAAGTCAATGGGATAGGCGGTAACTATGGCTACACCTTC
cdr3_aa: CASKVNGIGGNYGYTF

v_call: TRBV29-1
j_call: TRBJ2-6
d_call: TRBD1
cdr3_nt: TGCAGCGTGCTCCCGGGACAGGGCGACAACGTCCTGACTTTC
cdr3_aa: CSVLPGQGDNVLTF

v_call: TRBV7-3
j_call: TRBJ2-7
d_call: TRBD2
cdr3_nt: TGTGCCAGCAGCTCCACTAGCGGATCCTACGAGCAGTACTTC
cdr3_aa: CASSSTSGSYEQYF

v_call: TRBV11-3
j_call: TRBJ2-1
d_call: .
cdr3_nt: TGTGCCAGCAGCTCCCTCGCGACAGGCAATGAGCAGTTCTTC
cdr3_aa: CASSSLATGNEQFF

v_call: TRBV19
j_call: TRBJ2-1
d_call: .
cdr3_nt: TGTGCCAGTAGTATCGAGGGGTTGGATGAGCAGTTCTTC
cdr3_aa: CASSIEGLDEQFF

v_call: TRBV6-6
j_call: TRBJ1-1
d_call: .
cdr3_nt: TGTGCCAGCAGTTATGGGGGCCTTAACACTGAAGCTTTCTTT
cdr3_aa: CASSYGGLNTEAFF

v_call: TRBV7-3
j_call: TRBJ2-5
d_call: TRBD1
cdr3_nt: TGTGCCAGCAGCCTCAGGGGGCGCGAGGAGACCCAGTACTTC
cdr3_aa: CASSLRGREETQYF

v_call: TRBV5-1
j_call: TRBJ1-3
d_call: .
cdr3_nt: TGCGCCAGCAGCACAACAGGGACAGGAAACACCATATATTTT
cdr3_aa: CASSTTGTGNTIYF